This T cell receptor (beta chain) stems from a study of tumor-infiltrating lymphocytes in localized non-small cell lung cancer. Study-level background: Some samples were collected after neoadjuvant chemotherapy; smokers, never-smokers and several histologies were included.

To note about this clone: Its antigen is undetermined.

V was clipped by 5 bases and J by 0 bases, with 11 bases between them. CDR3 length: 15 residues. Germline V lookup: CDR1 SNHLY, CDR2 FYNNEI. Study observations and caveats: TCRbeta sequencing showed higher T cell infiltration in tumors than uninvolved lung.

The repertoire was sequenced with immunoSEQ multiplex PCR; TCRdb's copy has only in-frame clones and lacks some. This table has around 12,000 clones, 80% to 90% appearing once. The specimen sequenced was uninvolved lung tissue not adjacent to the tumor. The chain links TRBV2 to TRBJ2-1; D possibly corresponds to TRBD2 (6 bases). This receptor was identified in a human donor with non-small cell lung cancer. The CDR3 DNA reads as TGTGCCAGCAGTAAGCGCGGGAACTCCTACAATGAGCAGTTCTTC. Translating gives CASSKRGNSYNEQFF.